This record looks at one T cell receptor beta chain sequence and its context. This record comes from a study of blood T cell repertoires in COVID-19. For the study at large: The origin of the acute and convalescent COVID-19 samples was the United States, Italy and Spain. The analysed material was cDNA or gDNA that came from T cells, B-cell-depleted T cells, or PBMCs.

TCRdb keeps only in-frame clones here, not all; method: immunoSEQ multiplex PCR. The table has 250,000 to 300,000 clones, roughly nine tenths seen once. The CDR3 totals 14 residues. Germline assignment: CDR1 SQVTM and CDR2 ANQGSEA. V lost 4 bases, J lost 0 bases, and 12 bases lay in between. The TCR comes from a woman aged 45 to 65 who had been exposed to COVID-19. The sequencing input was PBMCs or T cells enriched from blood (not recorded which). The chain links TRBV29-1 to TRBJ1-1; D unclear. CDR3 sequence (DNA): TGCAGCGTTGTGAGAGCCGGGATGAACACTGAAGCTTTCTTT. The encoded protein is CSVVRAGMNTEAFF.